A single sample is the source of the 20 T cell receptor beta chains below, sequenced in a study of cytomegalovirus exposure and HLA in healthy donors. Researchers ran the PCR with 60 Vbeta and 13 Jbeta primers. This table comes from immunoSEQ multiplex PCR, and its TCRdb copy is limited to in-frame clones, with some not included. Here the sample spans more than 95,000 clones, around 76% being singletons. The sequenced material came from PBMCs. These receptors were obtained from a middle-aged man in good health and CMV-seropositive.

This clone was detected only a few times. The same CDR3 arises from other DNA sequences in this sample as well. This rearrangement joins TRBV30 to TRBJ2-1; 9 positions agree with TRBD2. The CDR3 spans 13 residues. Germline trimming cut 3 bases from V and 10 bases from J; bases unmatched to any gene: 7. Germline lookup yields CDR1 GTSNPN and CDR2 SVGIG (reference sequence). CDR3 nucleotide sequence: TGTGCCTGGAGCCGGACTAGCGATGGGGAGCAGTTCTTC. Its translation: CAWSRTSDGEQFF.

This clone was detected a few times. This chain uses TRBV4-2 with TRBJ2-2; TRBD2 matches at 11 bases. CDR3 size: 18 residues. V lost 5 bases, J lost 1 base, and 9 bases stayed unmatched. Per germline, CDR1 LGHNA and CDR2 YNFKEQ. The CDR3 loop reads CASSSRVLAGGNTGELFF. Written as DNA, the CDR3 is TGTGCCAGCAGCTCGAGAGTCCTAGCGGGAGGGAACACCGGGGAGCTGTTTTTT.

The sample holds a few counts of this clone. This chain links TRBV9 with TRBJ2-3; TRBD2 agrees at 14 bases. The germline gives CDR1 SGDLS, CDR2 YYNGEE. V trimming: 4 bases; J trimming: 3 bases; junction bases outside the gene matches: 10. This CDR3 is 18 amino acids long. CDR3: CASSTAGTSGSGTDTQYF. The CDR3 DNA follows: TGTGCCAGCAGCACCGCCGGGACTAGCGGGAGCGGAACAGATACGCAGTATTTT.

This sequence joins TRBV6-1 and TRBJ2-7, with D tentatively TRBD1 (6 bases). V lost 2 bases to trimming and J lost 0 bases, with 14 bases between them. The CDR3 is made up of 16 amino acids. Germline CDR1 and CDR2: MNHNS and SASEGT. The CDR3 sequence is CASSERERQVSYEQYF. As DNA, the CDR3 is TGTGCCAGCAGTGAAAGGGAGCGACAGGTCTCCTACGAGCAGTACTTC.

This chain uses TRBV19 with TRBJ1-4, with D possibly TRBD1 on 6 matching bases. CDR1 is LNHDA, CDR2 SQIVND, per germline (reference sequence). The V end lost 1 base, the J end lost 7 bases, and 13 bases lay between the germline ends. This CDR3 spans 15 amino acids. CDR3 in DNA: TGTGCCAGTAGTATAGGGCAGGGGTCGGGTGAAAAACTGTTTTTT. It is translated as CASSIGQGSGEKLFF.

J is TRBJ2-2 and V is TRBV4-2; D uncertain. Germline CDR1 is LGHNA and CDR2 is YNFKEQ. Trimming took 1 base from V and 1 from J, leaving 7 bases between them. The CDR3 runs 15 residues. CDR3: CASSQGLVNTGELFF. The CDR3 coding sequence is TGTGCCAGCAGCCAAGGGCTGGTGAACACCGGGGAGCTGTTTTTT.

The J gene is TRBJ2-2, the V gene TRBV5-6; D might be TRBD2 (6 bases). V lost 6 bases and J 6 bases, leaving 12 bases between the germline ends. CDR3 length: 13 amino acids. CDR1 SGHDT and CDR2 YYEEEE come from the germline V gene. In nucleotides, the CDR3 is TGTGCCAGCAAACAGGAGGGTGCCGGGGAGCTGTTTTTT. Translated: CASKQEGAGELFF.

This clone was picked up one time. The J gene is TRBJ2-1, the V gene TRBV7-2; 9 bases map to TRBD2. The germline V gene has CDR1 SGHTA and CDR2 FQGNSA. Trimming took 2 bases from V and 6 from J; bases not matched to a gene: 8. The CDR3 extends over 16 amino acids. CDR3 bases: TGTGCCAGCAGCTTATCTCCGGGACTAGCCGCCAATGAGCAGTTCTTC. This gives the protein CASSLSPGLAANEQFF.

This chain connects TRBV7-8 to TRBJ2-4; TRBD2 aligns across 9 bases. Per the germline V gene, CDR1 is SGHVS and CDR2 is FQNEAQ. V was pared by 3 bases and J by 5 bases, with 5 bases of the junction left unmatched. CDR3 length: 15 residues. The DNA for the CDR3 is TGTGCCAGCAGCTTCTTAGCGGGAGTGGAAAACATTCAGTACTTC. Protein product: CASSFLAGVENIQYF.

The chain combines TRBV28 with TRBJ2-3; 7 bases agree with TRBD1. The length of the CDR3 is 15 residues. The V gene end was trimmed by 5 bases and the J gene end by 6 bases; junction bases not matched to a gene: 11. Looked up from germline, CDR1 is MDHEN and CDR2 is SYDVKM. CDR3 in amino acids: CASSEGALNTDTQYF. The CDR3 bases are TGTGCCAGCAGTGAGGGGGCACTTAACACGGATACGCAGTATTTT.

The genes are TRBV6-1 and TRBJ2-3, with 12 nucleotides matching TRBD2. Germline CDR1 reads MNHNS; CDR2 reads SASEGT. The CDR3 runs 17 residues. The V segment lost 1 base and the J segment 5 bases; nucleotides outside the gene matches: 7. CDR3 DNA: TGTGCCAGCAGTGAAGGACTAGCGGGAGAGGAGGGAGATACGCAGTATTTT. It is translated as CASSEGLAGEEGDTQYF.

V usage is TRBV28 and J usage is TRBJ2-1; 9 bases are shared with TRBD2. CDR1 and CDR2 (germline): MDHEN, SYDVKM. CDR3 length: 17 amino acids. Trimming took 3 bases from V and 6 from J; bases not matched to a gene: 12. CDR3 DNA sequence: TGTGCCAGCAGTTTCCCGTTCGGGACTAGCACCGTCAATGAGCAGTTCTTC. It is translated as CASSFPFGTSTVNEQFF.

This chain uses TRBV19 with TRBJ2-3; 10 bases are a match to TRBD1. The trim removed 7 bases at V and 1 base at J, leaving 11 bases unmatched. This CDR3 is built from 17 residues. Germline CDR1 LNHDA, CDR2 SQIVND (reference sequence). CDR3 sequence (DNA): TGTGCCAGTATTGGGGGGACAGGGGTAGTGGGCACAGATACGCAGTATTTT. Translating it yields CASIGGTGVVGTDTQYF.

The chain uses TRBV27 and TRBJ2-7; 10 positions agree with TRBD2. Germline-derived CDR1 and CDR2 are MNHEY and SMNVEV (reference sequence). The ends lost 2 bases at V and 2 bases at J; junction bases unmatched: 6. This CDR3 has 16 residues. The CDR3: CASSLRLAGAPYEQYF. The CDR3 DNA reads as TGTGCCAGCAGTTTAAGGCTAGCGGGAGCCCCCTACGAGCAGTACTTC.

CDR3 protein: CASSFLGGGPIDTQYF. CDR3 nucleotides: TGTGCCAGCAGTTTCTTGGGGGGGGGCCCAATAGACACGCAGTATTTT. The genes are TRBV28 and TRBJ2-3, with a possible D match to TRBD2 (7 bases). The CDR3 runs to 16 residues. V lost 3 bases and J 9 bases, leaving 22 bases between the germline ends. Germline CDR1 reads MDHEN; CDR2 reads SYDVKM.

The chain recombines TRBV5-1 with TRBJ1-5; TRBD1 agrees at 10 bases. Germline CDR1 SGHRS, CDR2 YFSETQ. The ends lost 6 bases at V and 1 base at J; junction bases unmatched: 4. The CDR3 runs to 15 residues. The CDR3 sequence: CASIGDRGSNQPQHF. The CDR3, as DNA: TGCGCCAGCATCGGGGACAGGGGAAGCAATCAGCCCCAGCATTTT.

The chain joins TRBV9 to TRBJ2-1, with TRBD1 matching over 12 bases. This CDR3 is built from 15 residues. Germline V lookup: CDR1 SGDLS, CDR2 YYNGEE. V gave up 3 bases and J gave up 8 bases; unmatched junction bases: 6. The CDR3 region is CASSGGQGARDEQFF. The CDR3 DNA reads TGTGCCAGCAGCGGGGGACAGGGGGCGAGGGATGAGCAGTTCTTC.

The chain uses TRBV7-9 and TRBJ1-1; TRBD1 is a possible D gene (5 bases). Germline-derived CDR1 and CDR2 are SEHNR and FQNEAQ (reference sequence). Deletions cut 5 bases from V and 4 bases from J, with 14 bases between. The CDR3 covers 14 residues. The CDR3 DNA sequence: TGTGCCAGCAGCCCCACCCAGGGTATCACTGAAGCTTTCTTT. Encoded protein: CASSPTQGITEAFF. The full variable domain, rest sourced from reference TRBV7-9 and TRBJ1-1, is DTGVSQNPRHKITKRGQNVTFRCDPISEHNRLYWYRQTLGQGPEFLTYFQNEAQLEKSRLLSDRFSAERPKGSFSTLEIQRTEQGDSAMYLCASSPTQGITEAFFGQGTRLTVV.

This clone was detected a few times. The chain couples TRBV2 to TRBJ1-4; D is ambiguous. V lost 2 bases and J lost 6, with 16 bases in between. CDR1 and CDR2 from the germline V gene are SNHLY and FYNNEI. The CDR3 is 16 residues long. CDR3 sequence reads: CASSELGVEADEKLFF. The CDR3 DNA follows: TGTGCCAGCAGTGAACTCGGAGTGGAGGCGGATGAAAAACTGTTTTTT. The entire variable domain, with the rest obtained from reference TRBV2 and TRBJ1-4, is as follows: EPEVTQTPSHQVTQMGQEVILRCVPISNHLYFYWYRQILGQKVEFLVSFYNNEISEKSEIFDDQFSVERPDGSNFTLKIRSTKLEDSAMYFCASSELGVEADEKLFFGSGTQLSVL.

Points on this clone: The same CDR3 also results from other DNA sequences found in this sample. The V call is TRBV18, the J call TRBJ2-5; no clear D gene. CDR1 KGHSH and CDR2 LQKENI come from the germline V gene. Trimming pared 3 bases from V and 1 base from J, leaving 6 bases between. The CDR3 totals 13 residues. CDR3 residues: CASSPPGQETQYF. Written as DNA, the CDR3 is TGTGCCAGCTCACCGCCAGGCCAAGAGACCCAGTACTTC.